The sequence of this T cell receptor (beta chain) was determined in a study of beta chain features in type 1 diabetes. Study information: Examination spanned about 99 million sorted cells from all samples.

Expressed TCRB transcripts were sequenced because the isolated RNA had all been reverse transcribed beforehand. Clones were read by immunoSEQ multiplex PCR, and TCRdb kept only the in-frame ones, dropping some. The sample records 120,000 or so clones, about 18% being singletons. Notes on the study in general: Although PCR might favor shorter templates, it would do so equally in patients and controls. There was a moderate but significant shortening of TCRB CDR3s in all four CD4+ subsets of Type 1 diabetes patients. VDJ junctions from patients with type 1 diabetes contained fewer insertions and more deletions.

Sorted CD4+ subsets: naive, central memory, regulatory, stem cell-like memory (CD45RO/CCR7/CD25/CD127/CD95/CD27 panel). The CDR3 spans 18 residues. CDR1 and CDR2 (germline): SGHTA, FQGNSA. Trimming cost V 2 bases and J 6 bases; bases outside gene matches: 13. Regarding this clone: The antigen remains undetermined.

This sequence originates from a man in his late teens or twenties with type 1 diabetes. The material sequenced was central memory CD4+ T cells from blood. V usage is TRBV7-2 and J usage is TRBJ2-1; 10 bases agree with TRBD1. CDR3 in DNA: TGTGCCAGCAGCTTATCCCTCTACCCGGGACAGGGGAGCAATGAGCAGTTCTTC. This translates into CASSLSLYPGQGSNEQFF.